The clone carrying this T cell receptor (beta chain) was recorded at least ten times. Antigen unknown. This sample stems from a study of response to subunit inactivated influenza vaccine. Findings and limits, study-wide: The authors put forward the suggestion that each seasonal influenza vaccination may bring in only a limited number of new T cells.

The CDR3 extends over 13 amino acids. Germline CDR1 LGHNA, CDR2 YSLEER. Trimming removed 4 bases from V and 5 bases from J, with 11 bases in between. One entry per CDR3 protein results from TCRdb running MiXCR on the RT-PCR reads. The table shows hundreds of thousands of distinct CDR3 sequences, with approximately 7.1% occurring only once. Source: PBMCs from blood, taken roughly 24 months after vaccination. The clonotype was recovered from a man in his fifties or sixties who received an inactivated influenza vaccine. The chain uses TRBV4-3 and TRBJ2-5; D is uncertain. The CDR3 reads CASSLAIWETQYF. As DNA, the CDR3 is TGCGCCAGCAGCCTAGCTATTTGGGAGACCCAGTACTTC.